This TCR beta chain stems from a study of T cells in tuberculosis. Sorting used thawed, overnight-rested PBMC stained with anti-CD3, a viability dye and GMM-loaded CD1B tetramer. The CD1B tetramers carried C32 glucose monomycolate purified from Rhodococcus equi. CDR3 size: 15 residues. V was clipped by 3 bases and J by 0 bases, with 13 bases between them. Germline CDR1 SGHRS, CDR2 YFSETQ. Data came from immunoSEQ multiplex PCR; TCRdb stores just in-frame clones and leaves some out. The sample consists of 61,000 or so clones, roughly 79% of them appearing once. This clonotype was obtained from an adult woman with latent tuberculosis. J is TRBJ2-7 and V is TRBV5-1, with TRBD2 as a possible D gene (6 bases). The specimen was CD1b-GMM tetramer-negative cells sorted from PBMCs. DNA for the CDR3: TGCGCCAGCAGCTCGGGCGGGGCCCTCTCCTACGAGCAGTACTTC. This codes for CASSSGGALSYEQYF.